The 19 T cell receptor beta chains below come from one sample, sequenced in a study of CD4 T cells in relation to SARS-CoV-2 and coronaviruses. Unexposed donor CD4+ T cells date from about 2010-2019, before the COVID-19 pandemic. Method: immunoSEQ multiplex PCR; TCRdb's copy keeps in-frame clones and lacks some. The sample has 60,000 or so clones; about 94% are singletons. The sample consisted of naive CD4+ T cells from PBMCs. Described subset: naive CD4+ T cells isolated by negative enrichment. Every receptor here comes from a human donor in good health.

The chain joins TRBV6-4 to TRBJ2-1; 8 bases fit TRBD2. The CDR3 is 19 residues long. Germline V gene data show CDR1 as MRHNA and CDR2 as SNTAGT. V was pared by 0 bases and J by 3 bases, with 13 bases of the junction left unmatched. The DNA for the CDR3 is TGTGCCAGCAGTGACTCTGTGAGGGCGGGAGGATTCTACTACAATGAGCAGTTCTTC. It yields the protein CASSDSVRAGGFYYNEQFF.

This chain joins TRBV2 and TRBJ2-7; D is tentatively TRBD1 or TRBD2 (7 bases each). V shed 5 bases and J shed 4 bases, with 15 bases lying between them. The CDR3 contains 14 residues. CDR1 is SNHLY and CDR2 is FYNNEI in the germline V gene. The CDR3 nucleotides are TGTGCCAGCAGTAATCAGGGGGAGGGATACGAGCAGTACTTC. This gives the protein CASSNQGEGYEQYF.

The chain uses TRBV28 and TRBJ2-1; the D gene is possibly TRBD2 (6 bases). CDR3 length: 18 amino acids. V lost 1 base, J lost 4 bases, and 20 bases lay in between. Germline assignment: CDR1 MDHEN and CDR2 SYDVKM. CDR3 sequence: CASSLSGLGGSRYNEQFF. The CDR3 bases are TGTGCCAGCAGTTTATCCGGGTTGGGGGGATCCCGGTACAATGAGCAGTTCTTC.

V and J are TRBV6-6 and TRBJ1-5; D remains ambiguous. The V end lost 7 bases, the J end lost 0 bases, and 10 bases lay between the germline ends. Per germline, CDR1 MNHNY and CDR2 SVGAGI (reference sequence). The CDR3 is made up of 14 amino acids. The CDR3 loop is CASIGWDSNQPQHF. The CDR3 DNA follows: TGTGCCAGCATTGGTTGGGATAGCAATCAGCCCCAGCATTTT.

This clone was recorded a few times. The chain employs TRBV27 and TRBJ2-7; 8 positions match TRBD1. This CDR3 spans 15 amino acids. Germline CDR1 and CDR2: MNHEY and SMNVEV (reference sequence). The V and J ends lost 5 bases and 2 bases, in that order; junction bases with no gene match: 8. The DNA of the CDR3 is TGTGCCAGCAGTATCCGACAGGGGCATGCCTACGAGCAGTACTTC. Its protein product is CASSIRQGHAYEQYF.

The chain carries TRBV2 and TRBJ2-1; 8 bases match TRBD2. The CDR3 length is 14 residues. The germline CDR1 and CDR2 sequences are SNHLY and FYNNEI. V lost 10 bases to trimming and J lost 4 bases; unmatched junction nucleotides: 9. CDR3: CATAGTRNYNEQFF. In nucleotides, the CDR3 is TGTGCCACCGCCGGGACTAGAAATTACAATGAGCAGTTCTTC.

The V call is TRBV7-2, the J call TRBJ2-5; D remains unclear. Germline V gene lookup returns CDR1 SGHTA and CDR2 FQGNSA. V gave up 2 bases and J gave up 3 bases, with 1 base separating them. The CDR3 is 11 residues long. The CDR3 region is CASSLKETQYF. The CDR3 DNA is TGTGCCAGCAGCTTAAAAGAGACCCAGTACTTC.

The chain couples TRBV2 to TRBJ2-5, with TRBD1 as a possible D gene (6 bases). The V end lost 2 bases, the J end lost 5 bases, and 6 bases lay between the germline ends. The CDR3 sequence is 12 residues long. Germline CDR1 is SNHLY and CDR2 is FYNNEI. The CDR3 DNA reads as TGTGCCAGCAGTGAAACAGGGGAGACCCAGTACTTC. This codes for CASSETGETQYF.

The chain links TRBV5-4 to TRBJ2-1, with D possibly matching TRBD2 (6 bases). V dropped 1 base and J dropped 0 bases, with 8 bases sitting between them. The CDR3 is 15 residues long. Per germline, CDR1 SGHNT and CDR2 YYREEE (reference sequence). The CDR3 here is CASSLSSGSYNEQFF. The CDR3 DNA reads TGTGCCAGCAGCTTGAGTAGCGGCTCCTACAATGAGCAGTTCTTC.

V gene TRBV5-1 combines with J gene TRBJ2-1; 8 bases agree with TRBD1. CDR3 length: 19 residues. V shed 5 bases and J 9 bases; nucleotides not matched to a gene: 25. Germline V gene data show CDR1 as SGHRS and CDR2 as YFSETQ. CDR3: CASSIQGASRGGGTGEQFF. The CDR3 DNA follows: TGCGCCAGCAGTATTCAGGGGGCCTCGAGAGGCGGAGGGACGGGTGAGCAGTTCTTC.

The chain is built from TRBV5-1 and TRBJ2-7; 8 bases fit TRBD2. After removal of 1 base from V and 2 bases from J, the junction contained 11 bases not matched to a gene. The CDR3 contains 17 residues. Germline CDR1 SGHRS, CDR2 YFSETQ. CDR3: CASSLSLAGTTTYEQYF. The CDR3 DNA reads TGCGCCAGCAGCTTGTCCCTAGCGGGCACCACGACCTACGAGCAGTACTTC. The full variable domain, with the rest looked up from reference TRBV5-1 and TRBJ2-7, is KAGVTQTPRYLIKTRGQQVTLSCSPISGHRSVSWYQQTPGQGLQFLFEYFSETQRNKGNFPGRFSGRQFSNSRSEMNVSTLELGDSALYLCASSLSLAGTTTYEQYFGPGTRLTVT.

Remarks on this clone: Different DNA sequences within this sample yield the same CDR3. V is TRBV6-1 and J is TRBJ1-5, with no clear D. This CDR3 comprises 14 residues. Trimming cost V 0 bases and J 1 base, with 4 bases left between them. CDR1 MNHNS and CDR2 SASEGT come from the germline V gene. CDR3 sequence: CASSEARSNQPQHF. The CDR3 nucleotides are TGTGCCAGCAGTGAAGCGAGGAGCAATCAGCCCCAGCATTTT.

CDR3 coding DNA: TGTGCCAGCAGTTACGCTGGAGGGGACCAGCCCCAGCATTTT. Translated: CASSYAGGDQPQHF. V is TRBV6-5 and J is TRBJ1-5; TRBD1 might be the D (5 bases). The germline V gene encodes CDR1 MNHEY and CDR2 SVGAGI. This CDR3 contains 14 residues. V was shortened by 2 bases and J by 7 bases, with 12 bases between the two germline ends.

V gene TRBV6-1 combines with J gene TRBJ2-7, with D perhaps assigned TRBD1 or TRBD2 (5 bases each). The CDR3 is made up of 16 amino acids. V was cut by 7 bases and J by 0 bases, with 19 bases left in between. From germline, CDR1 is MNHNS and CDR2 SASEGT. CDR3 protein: CASNDLGTGRSYEQYF. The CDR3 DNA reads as TGTGCCAGCAATGACCTTGGGACCGGGCGCTCCTACGAGCAGTACTTC.

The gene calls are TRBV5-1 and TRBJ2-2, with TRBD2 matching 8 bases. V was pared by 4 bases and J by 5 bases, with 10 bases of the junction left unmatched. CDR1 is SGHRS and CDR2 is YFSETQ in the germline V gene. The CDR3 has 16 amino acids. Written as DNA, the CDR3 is TGCGCCAGCAGCAGAAGGACTAGCCGAGGTACCGGGGAGCTGTTTTTT. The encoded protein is CASSRRTSRGTGELFF.

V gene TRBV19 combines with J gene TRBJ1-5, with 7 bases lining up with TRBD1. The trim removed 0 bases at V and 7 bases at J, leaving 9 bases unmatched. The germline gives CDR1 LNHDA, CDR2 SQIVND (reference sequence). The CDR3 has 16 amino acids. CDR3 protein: CASSIEPGTALQPQHF. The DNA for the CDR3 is TGTGCCAGTAGTATAGAGCCCGGGACAGCCCTCCAGCCCCAGCATTTT.

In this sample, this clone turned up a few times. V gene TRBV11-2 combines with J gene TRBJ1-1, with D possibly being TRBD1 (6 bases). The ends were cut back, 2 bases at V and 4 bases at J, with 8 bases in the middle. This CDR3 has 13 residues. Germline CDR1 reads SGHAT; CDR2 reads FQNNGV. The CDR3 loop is CASSLQGTTEAFF. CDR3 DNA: TGTGCCAGCAGCTTACAGGGGACCACTGAAGCTTTCTTT.

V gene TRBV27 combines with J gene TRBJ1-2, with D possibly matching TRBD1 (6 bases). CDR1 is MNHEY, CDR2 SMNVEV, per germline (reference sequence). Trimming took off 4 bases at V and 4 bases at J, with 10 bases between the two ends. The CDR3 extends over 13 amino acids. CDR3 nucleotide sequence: TGTGCCAGCAGTTCACAGGGATTCTATGGCTACACCTTC. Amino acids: CASSSQGFYGYTF.

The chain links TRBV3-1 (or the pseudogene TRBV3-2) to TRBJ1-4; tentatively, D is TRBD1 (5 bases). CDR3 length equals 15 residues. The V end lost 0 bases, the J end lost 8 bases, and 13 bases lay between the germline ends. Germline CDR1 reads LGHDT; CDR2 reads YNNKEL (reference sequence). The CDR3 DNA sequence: TGTGCCAGCAGCCAAGATTTCCGCGGGGGAGAAAAACTGTTTTTT. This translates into CASSQDFRGGEKLFF.